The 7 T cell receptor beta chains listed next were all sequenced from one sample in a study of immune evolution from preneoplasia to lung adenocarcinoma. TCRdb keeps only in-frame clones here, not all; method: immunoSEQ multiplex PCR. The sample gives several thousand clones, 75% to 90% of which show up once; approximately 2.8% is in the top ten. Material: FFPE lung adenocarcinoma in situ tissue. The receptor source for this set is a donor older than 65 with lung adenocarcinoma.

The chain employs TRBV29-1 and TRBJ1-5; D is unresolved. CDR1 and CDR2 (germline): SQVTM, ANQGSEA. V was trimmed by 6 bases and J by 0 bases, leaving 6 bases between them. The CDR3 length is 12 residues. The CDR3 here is CSVGNSNQPQHF. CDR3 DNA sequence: TGCAGCGTAGGGAATAGCAATCAGCCCCAGCATTTT.

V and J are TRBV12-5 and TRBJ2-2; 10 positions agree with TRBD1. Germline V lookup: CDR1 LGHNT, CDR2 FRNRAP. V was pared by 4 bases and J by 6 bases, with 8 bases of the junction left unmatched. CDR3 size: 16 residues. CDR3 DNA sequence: TGTGCTAGTGGTTATCTGGGACAGGGGTTGCCCGGGGAGCTGTTTTTT. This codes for CASGYLGQGLPGELFF.

DNA for the CDR3: TGTGCCAGTAGTGGGGCTGAACTTGTTTCGAAGCAGTTCTTC. Translating it yields CASSGAELVSKQFF. The chain is built from TRBV19 and TRBJ2-1; D is possibly TRBD1 (5 bases). The germline CDR1 and CDR2 sequences are LNHDA and SQIVND (reference sequence). V lost 5 bases and J lost 11, with 19 bases in between. The CDR3 is 14 residues long.

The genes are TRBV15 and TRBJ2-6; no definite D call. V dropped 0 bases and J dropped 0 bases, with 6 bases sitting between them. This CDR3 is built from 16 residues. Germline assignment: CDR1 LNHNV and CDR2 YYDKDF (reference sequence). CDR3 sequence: CATSREAYSGANVLTF. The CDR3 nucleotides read TGTGCCACCAGCAGAGAGGCGTACTCTGGGGCCAACGTCCTGACTTTC.

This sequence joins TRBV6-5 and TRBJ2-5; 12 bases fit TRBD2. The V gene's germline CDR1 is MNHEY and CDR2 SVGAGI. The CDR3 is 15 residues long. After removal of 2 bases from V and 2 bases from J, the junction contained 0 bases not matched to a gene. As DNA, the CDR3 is TGTGCCAGCAGTTACGGACTAGCGGGACAAGAGACCCAGTACTTC. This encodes CASSYGLAGQETQYF.

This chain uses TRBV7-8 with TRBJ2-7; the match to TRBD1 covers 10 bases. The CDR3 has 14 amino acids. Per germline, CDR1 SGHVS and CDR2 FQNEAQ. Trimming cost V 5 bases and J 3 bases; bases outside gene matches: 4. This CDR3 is CASSRDRGIYEQYF. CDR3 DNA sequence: TGTGCCAGCAGCAGGGACAGGGGTATCTACGAGCAGTACTTC. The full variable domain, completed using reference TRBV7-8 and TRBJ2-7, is GAGVSQSPRYKVAKRGQDVALRCDPISGHVSLFWYQQALGQGPEFLTYFQNEAQLDKSGLPSDRFFAERPEGSVSTLKIQRTQQEDSAVYLCASSRDRGIYEQYFGPGTRLTVT.

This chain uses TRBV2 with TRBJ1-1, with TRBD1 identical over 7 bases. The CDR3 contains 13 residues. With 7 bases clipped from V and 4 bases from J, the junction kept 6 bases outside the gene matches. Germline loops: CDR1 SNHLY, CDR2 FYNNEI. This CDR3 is CASIIEGATEAFF. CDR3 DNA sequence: TGTGCCAGCATAATTGAGGGGGCCACTGAAGCTTTCTTT. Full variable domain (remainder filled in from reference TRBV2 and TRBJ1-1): EPEVTQTPSHQVTQMGQEVILRCVPISNHLYFYWYRQILGQKVEFLVSFYNNEISEKSEIFDDQFSVERPDGSNFTLKIRSTKLEDSAMYFCASIIEGATEAFFGQGTRLTVV.